These 23 T cell receptor beta chains originate from one sample sequenced in a study of shared clonotypes between healthy human individuals (dated by TCRdb to the early 2020s). Libraries came from the immunoSEQ multiplex PCR assay. TCRdb limited this immuneACCESS table to in-frame rearrangements with V and J called. A share of clones is missing; checked studies link under half to unresolved V genes, and the rest is unexplained. This sample is represented by approximately 100,000 clones; approximately 70% of them were singletons. Roughly 24% of the sample is in the top ten clones. Sequencing was done on a sample of memory CD8+ T cells sorted from blood. The cell subset or site label corresponds to: CD45RO+ cells pooled with CCR7-negative TemRA cells. These receptors all come from a woman aged 25 to 45 in good health.

The rearrangement joins TRBV5-1 to TRBJ2-1, with 12 bases that match TRBD2. Germline CDR1 is SGHRS and CDR2 is YFSETQ. With V trimmed by 7 bases and J by 7 bases, 9 bases remained unmatched. This CDR3 has 15 amino acids. The CDR3 region has the DNA TGCGCCAGCCGATCTAGCGGGAGGGCCTCTAATGAGCAGTTCTTC. Translated, it gives CASRSSGRASNEQFF.

The chain links TRBV5-4 to TRBJ1-2, with 7 nucleotides matching TRBD1. The CDR3 sequence is 14 residues long. V dropped 7 bases and J dropped 4; count of bases not matched to a gene: 10. CDR1 and CDR2 from the germline V gene are SGHNT and YYREEE (reference sequence). The CDR3 protein is CASHLTGFGYGYTF. The CDR3, as DNA: TGTGCCAGCCACCTGACAGGGTTCGGCTATGGCTACACCTTC.

This clone was observed a handful of times. The chain carries TRBV27 and TRBJ2-5, with D possibly called TRBD1 or TRBD2 (5 bases each). Germline loops: CDR1 MNHEY, CDR2 SMNVEV (reference sequence). The ends were cut back, 6 bases at V and 3 bases at J, with 23 bases in the middle. The CDR3 extends over 17 amino acids. Here the CDR3 DNA reads TGTGCCAGCAGGGACTCCCACGCAAGGACACGCGAAGAGACCCAGTACTTC. Its protein is CASRDSHARTREETQYF.

About this clone itself: This likely stems from a read error, as it lies one base from a far larger clone. This sequence joins TRBV5-4 and TRBJ2-3; D remains unclear. Germline V CDR1 and CDR2: SGHNT, YYREEE (reference sequence). V was pared by 0 bases and J by 6 bases, with 17 bases between. The length of the CDR3 is 16 residues. The chain's CDR3 is CASSLEPLNPLDTQYF. DNA of the CDR3: TGTGCCAGCAGCTTGGAGCCGCTCAATCCCCTGGATACGCAGTATTTT.

The V call is TRBV10-1, the J call TRBJ2-2; D call uncertain. In germline, CDR1 is WNHNN, CDR2 SYGVQD (reference sequence). The CDR3 is made up of 14 amino acids. The V end was cut by 0 bases, the J end by 3 bases, with 5 bases between. The CDR3 sequence: CASSESGYTGELFF. CDR3 DNA: TGCGCCAGCAGTGAGTCAGGTTACACCGGGGAGCTGTTTTTT.

J is TRBJ2-5 and V is TRBV1; the table's D call TRBD2 went unverified against the DNA. TRBV1 is a known pseudogene. This CDR3 comprises 19 residues. This chain's CDR3 is CTSSQGLFGAVPGSETQYF. In DNA, the CDR3 is TGCACCAGCAGCCAAGGGCTTTTTGGCGCCGTCCCGGGGTCAGAGACCCAGTACTTC.

In DNA, the CDR3 is TGCGCCAGCCACGGGACTAGCGGACGATACAATGAGCAGTTCTTC. It is translated as CASHGTSGRYNEQFF. J is TRBJ2-1 and V is TRBV5-1; TRBD2 matches 11 bases. The CDR3 loop spans 15 amino acids. Germline V lookup: CDR1 SGHRS, CDR2 YFSETQ. V lost 7 bases to trimming and J lost 4 bases; unmatched junction nucleotides: 7.

The rearrangement links TRBV18 to TRBJ2-7; weak D call: TRBD1 (6 bases). V shed 3 bases and J shed 6 bases, with 18 bases lying between them. This CDR3 is 15 amino acids long. Germline V CDR1 and CDR2: KGHSH, LQKENI. In DNA form, the CDR3 reads TGTGCCAGCTCACCCGACCTGGGGGCGCCTGGCGAGCAGTACTTC. Translating gives CASSPDLGAPGEQYF.

Ten or more counts support this clone. This chain joins TRBV10-3 and TRBJ2-3; 8 bases are shared with TRBD1. V dropped 2 bases and J dropped 3; count of bases not matched to a gene: 7. This CDR3 is 16 amino acids long. CDR1 is ENHRY and CDR2 is SYGVKD in the germline V gene. In nucleotides, the CDR3 is TGTGCCATCAGTGAGGTGGGAGGACAGGGAACAGATACGCAGTATTTT. Its protein is CAISEVGGQGTDTQYF.

The rearrangement uses TRBV19 and TRBJ2-5, with 10 nucleotides matching TRBD2. CDR1 and CDR2 from the germline V gene are LNHDA and SQIVND (reference sequence). J lost 1 base, V lost 4 bases, and 3 bases had no gene match. The CDR3 runs 15 residues. The chain's CDR3 is CASSTLAGAQETQYF. CDR3 nucleotides: TGTGCCAGTAGTACCCTAGCGGGGGCCCAAGAGACCCAGTACTTC.

The gene calls are TRBV6-1 and TRBJ2-5; D uncertain. The CDR3 contains 14 residues. Trimming cost V 6 bases and J 5 bases, with 16 bases left between them. Germline assignment: CDR1 MNHNS and CDR2 SASEGT. DNA of the CDR3: TGTGCCAGCAGCGCCCTTTGGGTAGTCGAGACCCAGTACTTC. Encoded protein: CASSALWVVETQYF.

This chain links TRBV27 with TRBJ2-1, with 9 bases identical to TRBD1. This CDR3 has 21 residues. V was clipped by 1 base and J by 0 bases; unmatched bases: 16. Per germline, CDR1 MNHEY and CDR2 SMNVEV (reference sequence). The CDR3 sequence is CASSLLGQGLFAASSYNEQFF. The CDR3, as DNA: TGTGCCAGCAGTTTATTGGGACAGGGTCTTTTTGCAGCTAGCTCCTACAATGAGCAGTTCTTC.

V usage is TRBV5-6 and J usage is TRBJ2-7; 8 bases map to TRBD1. This CDR3 spans 15 amino acids. Trimming cost V 3 bases and J 2 bases; bases outside gene matches: 7. Germline CDR1 reads SGHDT; CDR2 reads YYEEEE. CDR3 bases: TGTGCCAGCAGCTATTCCGGGACAGGCGCCTACGAGCAGTACTTC. As protein: CASSYSGTGAYEQYF.

The chain joins TRBV6-4 to TRBJ2-1; no firm D call. The CDR3 contains 15 residues. The germline V and J ends were trimmed by 4 bases and 0 bases, with 10 bases remaining between them. Germline V gene sequence: CDR1 MRHNA, CDR2 SNTAGT. In DNA form, the CDR3 reads TGTGCCAGCAGTGCTGTGGGTAACTCCTACAATGAGCAGTTCTTC. This encodes CASSAVGNSYNEQFF.

The chain employs TRBV21-1 and TRBJ1-1; the table's D gene call, TRBD1, was not cross checked with the DNA. TRBV21-1 is a pseudogene locus. This CDR3 has 14 amino acids. The CDR3 here is CASSGVGADTEAFF. The DNA for the CDR3 is TGTGCCAGCAGCGGGGTGGGGGCTGACACTGAAGCTTTCTTT.

The rearrangement joins TRBV25-1 to TRBJ2-2; D is unresolved. The CDR3 covers 15 residues. CDR1 and CDR2 (germline): MGHDK, SYGVNS. V gave up 2 bases and J gave up 4 bases, with 11 bases separating them. Written as DNA, the CDR3 is TGTGCCAGCAGTGAAGGAGAAATAGGCACCGGGGAGCTGTTTTTT. It is translated as CASSEGEIGTGELFF.

This rearrangement joins TRBV7-6 to TRBJ2-7; the match to TRBD1 covers 9 bases. The CDR3 totals 15 residues. Unmatched junction bases numbered 7, after V lost 5 bases and J lost 2 bases. Germline CDR1 and CDR2: SGHVS and FNYEAQ. The CDR3 reads CASSPGTGPAYEQYF. The CDR3 nucleotides read TGTGCCAGCAGCCCCGGGACAGGGCCCGCCTACGAGCAGTACTTC.

The chain employs TRBV19 and TRBJ2-7, with D perhaps TRBD2 (6 bases). Germline V gives CDR1 LNHDA, CDR2 SQIVND (reference sequence). The CDR3 covers 14 residues. Trimming removed 4 bases at V and 1 base at J, with 11 bases between. The CDR3 here is CASSSAGPSYEQYF. In nucleotides, the CDR3 is TGTGCCAGTAGTAGCGCGGGACCGTCCTACGAGCAGTACTTC.

With regard to this clone: A read error is the likely source, as a far larger clone sits one nucleotide away. Other DNA sequences in the sample encode the same CDR3. The chain joins TRBV14 to TRBJ2-2; D might be TRBD2 (5 bases). This CDR3 is built from 17 residues. Germline CDR1 SGHDN, CDR2 FVKESK. The CDR3 protein is CASSHELSGENTGELFF. The CDR3 nucleotides are TGTGCCAGCAGCCATGAACTCAGCGGAGAGAACACCGGGGAGTTGTTTTTT.

V and J are TRBV6-6 and TRBJ2-7; the D call may be TRBD1 or TRBD2 (5 bases each). Germline V gives CDR1 MNHNY, CDR2 SVGAGI (reference sequence). Deletions cut 2 bases from V and 9 bases from J, with 11 bases between. This CDR3 spans 12 amino acids. CDR3 residues: CASSYDRGGQYF. CDR3 coding DNA: TGTGCCAGCAGTTACGATCGGGGCGGGCAGTACTTC.

This clone was seen only once. V gene TRBV9 combines with J gene TRBJ2-5; D remains unclear. V shed 0 bases and J shed 4 bases, with 4 bases lying between them. Germline-derived CDR1 and CDR2 are SGDLS and YYNGEE. This CDR3 has 12 residues. CDR3 nucleotides: TGTGCCAGCAGCGTAGACGGAGAGACCCAGTACTTC. Its protein product is CASSVDGETQYF. The full variable domain, completed using reference TRBV9 and TRBJ2-5, is DSGVTQTPKHLITATGQRVTLRCSPRSGDLSVYWYQQSLDQGLQFLIQYYNGEERAKGNILERFSAQQFPDLHSELNLSSLELGDSALYFCASSVDGETQYFGPGTRLLVL.

Only one count was recorded for this clone. This chain uses TRBV21-1 with TRBJ2-5; the DNA was not compared with TRBD1, the D call given in the table. TRBV21-1 is designated a pseudogene. This CDR3 is 16 amino acids long. The CDR3 sequence: CASRLRLDTFSETQYF. The CDR3 DNA follows: TGTGCCAGCAGACTGAGATTAGACACTTTCTCTGAGACCCAGTACTTC.

This clone was counted ten times or more. As DNA, the CDR3 is TGTGCCAGCAGGACTAGCGGGGACTACGAGCAGTACTTC. Encoded protein: CASRTSGDYEQYF. The V and J genes are TRBV5-4 and TRBJ2-7, with 11 nucleotides matching TRBD2. Germline lookup yields CDR1 SGHNT and CDR2 YYREEE (reference sequence). The CDR3 covers 13 residues. Trimming cost V 5 bases and J 3 bases; bases outside gene matches: 1.